The T cell receptor beta chain described here comes from a study of shared clonotypes between healthy human individuals. Turning to the study itself: Donor composition was two women and three men, aged 18 to 49. The study used three CD4 naive, three CD4 memory, two CD8 naive and one CD8 memory plate per donor.

General study findings and limits: Researchers found naive subsets generally carried larger estimated richness than memory subsets.

Germline CDR1 is SGHRS and CDR2 is YFSETQ. J gave up 0 bases and V 2 bases, and 7 bases lay outside the gene matches. CDR3 length: 16 residues. On this clone itself: Its cognate antigen is unknown.

Sequenced by immunoSEQ multiplex PCR; TCRdb stores in-frame clones only, minus some. The data contain roughly 570,000 clones, roughly 98% of them singletons. Naive CD8 cells, CD45RO-negative and positively selected for CCR7, excluded terminally differentiated effector memory CD45RA+ cells. Those who donated were healthy HIV-negative adults, with no recent acute infections or vaccinations reported. V gene TRBV5-1 combines with J gene TRBJ2-7; 8 bases align to TRBD2. The sequence derives from a young man in good health. Sequenced sample: naive CD8+ T cells sorted from blood. In DNA form, the CDR3 reads TGCGCCAGCAGCTTCACGGGAGGGTCGAGCTCCTACGAGCAGTACTTC. It codes for CASSFTGGSSSYEQYF. The whole variable domain, filled in from reference TRBV5-1 and TRBJ2-7, reads KAGVTQTPRYLIKTRGQQVTLSCSPISGHRSVSWYQQTPGQGLQFLFEYFSETQRNKGNFPGRFSGRQFSNSRSEMNVSTLELGDSALYLCASSFTGGSSSYEQYFGPGTRLTVT.